The 7 T cell receptor beta chains below come from one sample, sequenced in a study of T-cell reconstitution after alpha-beta-depleted transplantation in children (dated by TCRdb to the mid-2010s). The library was built by means of PCR. This sample was sequenced with an Illumina HiSeq 2500. To normalize quantification of the TCRbeta repertoire, the TCR libraries were built with molecular barcoding that relied on unique molecular identifiers. The raw public reads went through TCRdb reprocessing: fastp at Q25, MiXCR clone calling, in-frame beta chains kept. Records with the same CDR3 protein are collapsed into one entry carrying the most frequent genes and DNA. For this sample the table gives 190,000 or so distinct CDR3 sequences, of which about 15% were detected only once. Clones ranked in the top ten supply approximately 13% of the sample. The sample here was PBMCs from the stem cell graft donor, taken from the stem cell graft. The receptor set was obtained from a human donor who donated a stem cell graft to a child with acute lymphoblastic leukemia.

This clonotype was found many times. The rearrangement joins TRBV7-9 to TRBJ2-3; D is unresolved. Germline CDR1 is SEHNR and CDR2 is FQNEAQ (reference sequence). V gave up 3 bases and J gave up 6 bases, with 10 bases separating them. CDR3 length: 13 amino acids. The chain's CDR3 is CASSFIASDTQYF. CDR3 DNA sequence: TGTGCCAGCAGCTTCATTGCATCCGATACGCAGTATTTT.

This clonotype was seen at least ten times. V gene TRBV7-2 combines with J gene TRBJ2-1; the match to TRBD2 covers 11 bases. CDR1 is SGHTA and CDR2 is FQGNSA in the germline V gene. The CDR3 totals 17 residues. Losses at the gene ends were 5 bases for V and 8 bases for J; bases not matched to a gene: 14. The CDR3 here is CASSAELAGGPLDEQFF. CDR3 DNA sequence: TGTGCCAGCAGCGCCGAGCTAGCGGGAGGCCCCCTAGATGAGCAGTTCTTC.

The table lists this clonotype with a few counts. This chain links TRBV5-5 with TRBJ2-1, with TRBD2 matching 10 bases. CDR3 length equals 14 residues. J gave up 13 bases and V 5 bases, and 12 bases lay outside the gene matches. The germline V gene encodes CDR1 SGHKS and CDR2 YYEKEE (reference sequence). This CDR3 reads CASRPGLAEERQFF. CDR3 bases: TGTGCCAGCAGACCCGGACTAGCGGAGGAGAGACAGTTCTTC.

This clonotype was detected ten times or more. This sequence joins TRBV5-6 and TRBJ1-1; D may be TRBD1 (5 bases). V lost 2 bases, J lost 8 bases, and 10 bases lay in between. The CDR3 is 12 residues long. Germline V gene lookup returns CDR1 SGHDT and CDR2 YYEEEE. The CDR3 loop is CASSFTGTEAFF. DNA for the CDR3: TGTGCCAGCAGCTTCACCGGGACGGAAGCTTTCTTT.

With regard to this clonotype: Just one base apart from a much larger clone, this may be a read error. The chain joins TRBV5-1 to TRBJ1-5; D is perhaps TRBD1 (6 bases). CDR1 is SGHRS and CDR2 is YFSETQ in the germline V gene. V was clipped by 4 bases and J by 7 bases, with 18 bases between them. The CDR3 contains 15 residues. CDR3 in amino acids: CASSEGGHPGQPQHF. Written as DNA, the CDR3 is TGCGCCAGCAGCGAGGGGGGACACCCGGGACAGCCCCAGCATTTT.

At least ten counts were recorded for this clonotype. The gene calls are TRBV5-1 and TRBJ1-2; the D is unclear. The CDR3 runs 15 residues. Germline CDR1 is SGHRS and CDR2 is YFSETQ. V was trimmed by 3 bases and J by 0 bases, leaving 12 bases between them. As DNA, the CDR3 is TGCGCCAGCAGCTCCGGACGTAACACTAACTATGGCTACACCTTC. It yields the protein CASSSGRNTNYGYTF.

This clonotype showed up many times. This chain uses TRBV10-3 with TRBJ2-5; no firm D call. Germline-derived CDR1 and CDR2 are ENHRY and SYGVKD. The CDR3 contains 14 residues. Between the trimmed V and J ends, which lost 6 bases and 3 bases, there was a span of 14 bases. The CDR3 reads CAISELKMEETQYF. CDR3 coding DNA: TGTGCCATCAGCGAGCTTAAGATGGAAGAGACCCAGTACTTC.